This T cell receptor beta chain is from a study of cytomegalovirus exposure and HLA in healthy donors. In regard to this clone: Antigen: not known.

Study results and limitations: Three CMV-associated chains proved CMV antigen-specific in vitro.

PCR amplification relied on 60 Vbeta primers (plus 13 Jbeta primers). Measured with immunoSEQ multiplex PCR; TCRdb has only the in-frame clones, and not every one. The repertoire includes 150,000 or so clones, approximately 80% of them detected once, and 13% sits in the top ten. Sequencing used PBMCs. This TCR was sampled from a man between 40 and 49 years old in good health and CMV-seropositive.

CDR3: CASSLVAGNTEAFF. The CDR3, as DNA: TGCGCCAGCAGCTTGGTGGCGGGGAACACTGAAGCTTTCTTT. The rearrangement links TRBV5-1 to TRBJ1-1; D is ambiguous. Between the trimmed V and J ends, which lost 0 bases and 1 base, there was a span of 7 bases. The CDR3 contains 14 residues. Germline V CDR1 and CDR2: SGHRS, YFSETQ.